These 15 T cell receptor beta chains share one sample of origin, sequenced in a study of shared clonotypes between healthy human individuals. The data were produced by immunoSEQ multiplex PCR, yet TCRdb's version contains in-frame clones alone and is incomplete. The sample records approximately 240,000 clones, 65% being singletons. Input material: memory CD4+ T cells sorted from blood. The sample's subset: CD45RA-negative fraction. Source of these receptors: a man between 25 and 39 years old in good health.

This chain links TRBV18 with TRBJ2-5; either TRBD1 or TRBD2 may supply D (7 bases each). This CDR3 spans 15 amino acids. The germline V gene encodes CDR1 KGHSH and CDR2 LQKENI. V was pared by 6 bases and J by 1 base, with 15 bases between. The CDR3 loop is CASSPSGGAQETQYF. CDR3 bases: TGTGCCAGCTCCCCCTCAGGGGGGGCCCAAGAGACCCAGTACTTC.

The gene calls are TRBV6-1 and TRBJ2-5, with a tentative D call TRBD2 (5 bases). The CDR3 has 11 amino acids. The V gene lost 8 bases and the J gene lost 7 bases, with 11 bases spanning the gap. Per germline, CDR1 MNHNS and CDR2 SASEGT. CDR3 in amino acids: CASHLEGTQYF. The CDR3 bases are TGTGCCAGCCACCTAGAGGGGACCCAGTACTTC.

In its sample, this clone was seen a few times. The J gene is TRBJ2-2, the V gene TRBV7-2; the match to TRBD2 covers 7 bases. This CDR3 has 16 residues. The trim removed 5 bases at V and 2 bases at J, leaving 8 bases unmatched. The V gene's germline CDR1 is SGHTA and CDR2 FQGNSA. CDR3 nucleotide sequence: TGTGCCAGCAGCCTCCGAGGGACTACCAACACCGGGGAGCTGTTTTTT. It yields the protein CASSLRGTTNTGELFF. The whole variable domain, filled in from reference TRBV7-2 and TRBJ2-2, reads GAGVSQSPSNKVTEKGKDVELRCDPISGHTALYWYRQSLGQGLEFLIYFQGNSAPDKSGLPSDRFSAERTGGSVSTLTIQRTQQEDSAVYLCASSLRGTTNTGELFFGEGSRLTVL.

V is TRBV7-8 and J is TRBJ2-3; TRBD1 matches 10 bases. Germline CDR1 is SGHVS and CDR2 is FQNEAQ. V lost 0 bases to trimming and J lost 4 bases; unmatched junction nucleotides: 10. The CDR3 contains 18 residues. The CDR3 here is CASSLASGGDRGPDTQYF. DNA of the CDR3: TGTGCCAGCAGCTTAGCGTCCGGGGGGGACAGGGGACCAGATACGCAGTATTTT.

The V gene is TRBV30, the J gene TRBJ2-7; the D is unclear. The germline CDR1 and CDR2 sequences are GTSNPN and SVGIG (reference sequence). The CDR3 spans 13 residues. The ends were cut back, 1 base at V and 2 bases at J, with 9 bases in the middle. The CDR3 spells CAWSDLGPYEQYF. The CDR3 region has the DNA TGTGCCTGGAGTGATCTGGGTCCCTACGAGCAGTACTTC.

The rearrangement joins TRBV6-4 to TRBJ1-1, with D unclear. V was pared by 2 bases and J by 4 bases, with 11 bases between. Germline values: CDR1 MRHNA, CDR2 SNTAGT. CDR3 size: 14 residues. The CDR3 DNA reads as TGTGCCAGCAGTGACGGATTGGGAACCACTGAAGCTTTCTTT. Protein product: CASSDGLGTTEAFF.

This clone has only a few counts. The genes are TRBV5-1 and TRBJ2-7; D may be TRBD1 (6 bases). Trimming took 4 bases from V and 1 from J, leaving 15 bases between them. The germline CDR1 and CDR2 sequences are SGHRS and YFSETQ. The CDR3 contains 15 residues. The CDR3 nucleotides are TGCGCCAGCAGCCCGGGGCACAGGGCGTCCTACGAGCAGTACTTC. Its protein product is CASSPGHRASYEQYF.

This clone turned up a few times. The chain carries TRBV2 and TRBJ1-2; D not resolved. CDR1 and CDR2 (germline): SNHLY, FYNNEI. The CDR3 is made up of 12 amino acids. Trimming cost V 4 bases and J 6 bases, with 9 bases left between them. Written as DNA, the CDR3 is TGTGCCAGCAGTGTCTCTAGGGATGGCTACACCTTC. Its protein product is CASSVSRDGYTF.

This clone has more than one count but fewer than ten. The chain recombines TRBV27 with TRBJ2-7, with D possibly called TRBD1 or TRBD2 (5 bases each). Germline V gene data show CDR1 as MNHEY and CDR2 as SMNVEV (reference sequence). Deletions cut 3 bases from V and 3 bases from J, with 12 bases between. CDR3 length: 14 residues. CDR3 sequence (DNA): TGTGCCAGCAGTTTTGGGGGAACGAACTACGAGCAGTACTTC. Residues: CASSFGGTNYEQYF.

The chain links TRBV7-8 to TRBJ1-5; 9 bases align to TRBD1. Germline CDR1 SGHVS, CDR2 FQNEAQ. The junction had 8 bases not matched to a gene; V was cut back by 5 bases and J by 0 bases. The CDR3 runs 17 residues. The CDR3 sequence: CASSGRQGGNSNQPQHF. The DNA for the CDR3 is TGTGCCAGCAGCGGTAGACAGGGGGGCAATAGCAATCAGCCCCAGCATTTT. The full variable domain, completed using reference TRBV7-8 and TRBJ1-5, is GAGVSQSPRYKVAKRGQDVALRCDPISGHVSLFWYQQALGQGPEFLTYFQNEAQLDKSGLPSDRFFAERPEGSVSTLKIQRTQQEDSAVYLCASSGRQGGNSNQPQHFGDGTRLSIL.

CDR3 residues: CASSQPTGDNEQFF. CDR3 in DNA: TGTGCCAGCAGCCAACCCACAGGGGACAATGAGCAGTTCTTC. The chain has TRBV4-2 and TRBJ2-1, with TRBD1 matching 7 bases. The CDR3 extends over 14 amino acids. Germline trimming cut 2 bases from V and 5 bases from J; bases unmatched to any gene: 3. CDR1 and CDR2 (germline): LGHNA, YNFKEQ.

There are a few counts of this clone. The rearrangement joins TRBV30 to TRBJ1-2; D remains unclear. V lost 0 bases, J lost 7 bases, and 12 bases lay in between. This CDR3 contains 13 residues. CDR1 is GTSNPN, CDR2 SVGIG, per germline (reference sequence). The CDR3 sequence is CAWSVQRGAGYTF. In DNA form, the CDR3 reads TGTGCCTGGAGTGTACAGCGCGGTGCTGGCTACACCTTC.

In its sample, this clone was seen many times. This chain links TRBV28 with TRBJ2-3; possible D gene TRBD1, 5 bases. This CDR3 region has 16 residues. The V end lost 5 bases, the J end lost 0 bases, and 15 bases lay between the germline ends. Germline V gene lookup returns CDR1 MDHEN and CDR2 SYDVKM. The CDR3 loop reads CASSDPTASSTDTQYF. In DNA form, the CDR3 reads TGTGCCAGCAGTGACCCGACAGCCTCTAGCACAGATACGCAGTATTTT.

The V and J genes are TRBV20-1 and TRBJ2-5; 7 nucleotides line up with TRBD2. From germline, CDR1 is DFQATT and CDR2 SNEGSKA (reference sequence). CDR3 length: 11 residues. The J segment lost 2 bases and the V segment lost 7 bases, leaving 1 base of the junction unmatched. The CDR3 region has the DNA TGCAGTGGGGGACTACAAGAGACCCAGTACTTC. Its translation is CSGGLQETQYF.

This chain links TRBV27 with TRBJ2-3; 7 nucleotides align to TRBD2. V lost 8 bases to trimming and J lost 1 base; unmatched junction nucleotides: 12. CDR3 length: 16 amino acids. Per the germline V gene, CDR1 is MNHEY and CDR2 is SMNVEV (reference sequence). The CDR3 DNA sequence: TGTGCCAGCCCCGGGTCCGCGGGAGAGGGCACAGATACGCAGTATTTT. Residues: CASPGSAGEGTDTQYF.